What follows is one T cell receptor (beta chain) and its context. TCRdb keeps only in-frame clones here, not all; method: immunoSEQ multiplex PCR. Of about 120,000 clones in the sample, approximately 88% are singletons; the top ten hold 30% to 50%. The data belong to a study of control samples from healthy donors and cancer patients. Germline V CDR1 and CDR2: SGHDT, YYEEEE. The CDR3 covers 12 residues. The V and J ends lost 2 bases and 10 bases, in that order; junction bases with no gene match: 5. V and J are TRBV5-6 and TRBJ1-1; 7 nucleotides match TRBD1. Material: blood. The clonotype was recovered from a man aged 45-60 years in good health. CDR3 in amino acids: CASSLVRGRAFF. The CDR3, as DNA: TGTGCCAGCAGCTTAGTAAGGGGGCGAGCTTTCTTT.